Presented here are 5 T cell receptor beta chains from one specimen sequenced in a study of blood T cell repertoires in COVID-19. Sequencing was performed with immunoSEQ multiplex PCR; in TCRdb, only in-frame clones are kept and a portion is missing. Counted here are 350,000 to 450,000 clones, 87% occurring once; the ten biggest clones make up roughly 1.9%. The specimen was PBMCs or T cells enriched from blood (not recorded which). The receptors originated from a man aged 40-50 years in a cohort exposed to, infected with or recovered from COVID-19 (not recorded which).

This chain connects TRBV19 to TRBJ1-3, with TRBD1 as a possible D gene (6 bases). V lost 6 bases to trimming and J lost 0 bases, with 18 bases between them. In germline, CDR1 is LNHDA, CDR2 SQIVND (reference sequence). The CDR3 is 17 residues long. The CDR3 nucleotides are TGTGCCAGTAGCCGTATTTGGGGGGGCTTCTCTGGAAACACCATATATTTT. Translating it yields CASSRIWGGFSGNTIYF.

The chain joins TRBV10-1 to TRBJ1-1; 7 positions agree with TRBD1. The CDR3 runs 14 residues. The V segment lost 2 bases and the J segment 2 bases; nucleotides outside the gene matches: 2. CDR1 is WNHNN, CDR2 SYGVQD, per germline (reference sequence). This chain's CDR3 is CASSEGTVNTEAFF. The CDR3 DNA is TGCGCCAGCAGTGAGGGGACAGTCAACACTGAAGCTTTCTTT.

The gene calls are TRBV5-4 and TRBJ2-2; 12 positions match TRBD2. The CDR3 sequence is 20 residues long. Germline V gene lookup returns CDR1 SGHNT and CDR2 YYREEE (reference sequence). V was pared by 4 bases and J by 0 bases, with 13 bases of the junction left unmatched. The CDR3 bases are TGTGCCAGCAGCCCAAGGACTAGCGGGAAGTATCTAGCGAACACCGGGGAGCTGTTTTTT. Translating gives CASSPRTSGKYLANTGELFF. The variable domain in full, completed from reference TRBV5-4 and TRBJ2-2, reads ETGVTQSPTHLIKTRGQQVTLRCSSQSGHNTVSWYQQALGQGPQFIFQYYREEENGRGNFPPRFSGLQFPNYSSELNVNALELDDSALYLCASSPRTSGKYLANTGELFFGEGSRLTVL.

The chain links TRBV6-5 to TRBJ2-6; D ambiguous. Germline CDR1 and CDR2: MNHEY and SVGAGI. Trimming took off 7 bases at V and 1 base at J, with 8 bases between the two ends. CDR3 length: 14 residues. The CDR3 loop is CASTTGSGANVLTF. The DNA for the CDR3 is TGTGCCAGCACCACCGGGTCTGGGGCCAACGTCCTGACTTTC.

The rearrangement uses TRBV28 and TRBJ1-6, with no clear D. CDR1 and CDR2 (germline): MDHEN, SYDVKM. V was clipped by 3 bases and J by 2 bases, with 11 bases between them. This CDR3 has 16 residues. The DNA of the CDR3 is TGTGCCAGCAGTTTTGTCCCCGGGACCTATAATTCACCCCTCCACTTT. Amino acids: CASSFVPGTYNSPLHF.